This is a list of T cell receptor beta chains from one sample in a study of post-analysis software for immune sequencing data. TCRdb recomputed calls from the PCR reads with MiXCR, one row per CDR3 protein. The table lists hundreds of thousands of distinct CDR3 sequences, approximately 60% of them singletons. The specimen was blood. The receptors were sampled from a girl aged 2 to 9 with multiple sclerosis. The CDR3 runs from the conserved cysteine through the conserved F or W. Each record gives: V gene, D gene, J gene, clone size, CDR3 DNA, CDR3 protein. The D gene is left open where the match is weak. Clone sizes are given selectively: once, few, many, or a class where the clone is expanded.

TRBV10-3,.,TRBJ2-3,once,TGTGCCATCAGTGATATCCTTGCGGGGTCTAGCACAGATACGCAGTATTTT,CAISDILAGSSTDTQYF
TRBV20-1,TRBD2,TRBJ2-3,.,TGCAGTGCTAGAGCTCCATCTGCTAGCGGGAGACCAGATACGCAGTATTTT,CSARAPSASGRPDTQYF
TRBV6-1,.,TRBJ2-3,.,TGTGCCAGCAACGCCGTCGGTGCAGATACGCAGTATTTT,CASNAVGADTQYF
TRBV10-2,TRBD1,TRBJ2-5,.,TGCGCCAGCAGAGACCAGGGGGCGCGGGGAGAGACCCAGTACTTC,CASRDQGARGETQYF
TRBV7-2,.,TRBJ2-5,.,TGTGCCAGCAGCTTAGCCCTAGCCCTACAAGAGACCCAGTACTTC,CASSLALALQETQYF
TRBV29-1,.,TRBJ2-5,few,TGCAGCGTTGAAAAGAGGCCAGAGACCCAGTACTTC,CSVEKRPETQYF
TRBV4-3,.,TRBJ2-1,once,TGCGCCAGCAGCCATCCTAAGGGGGACTCCTATAACAATGAGCAGTTCTTC,CASSHPKGDSYNNEQFF
TRBV10-3,TRBD1,TRBJ1-2,.,TGTGCCATCAGTGAGTCGAAGTCCACCGGGACAGCTAACTATGGCTACACCTTC,CAISESKSTGTANYGYTF
TRBV20-1,TRBD2,TRBJ2-3,.,TGCAGTGCTCAGGAAACTAGCGGGAGTTACGATACGCAGTATTTT,CSAQETSGSYDTQYF
TRBV27,.,TRBJ2-1,.,TGTGCCAGCAGTTTAAGGCAAGGGGGCATCCAAGGGGGGGGCTGGAATGAGCAGTTCTTC,CASSLRQGGIQGGGWNEQFF
TRBV4-3,.,TRBJ1-2,.,TGCGCCAGCAGCCAAGCAACCACTGGGCTCTATGGCTACACCTTC,CASSQATTGLYGYTF
TRBV12-3/TRBV12-4,TRBD1,TRBJ2-1,.,TGTGCCAGCAGTGCGACAGGGGGCGTAAGCAATGAGCAGTTCTTC,CASSATGGVSNEQFF
TRBV29-1,.,TRBJ2-1,.,TGCAGCGTTTCGGGGAGACAGGCGAGCTACAATGAGCAGTTCTTC,CSVSGRQASYNEQFF
TRBV29-1,TRBD2,TRBJ2-3,.,TGCAGCGGTAGCGGGGCGAGAGATACGCAGTATTTT,CSGSGARDTQYF
TRBV7-6,TRBD2,TRBJ2-1,.,TGTGCCAGCAGCTTAGCGGGACTAGCGGTTGACTACAATGAGCAGTTCTTC,CASSLAGLAVDYNEQFF
TRBV29-1,TRBD1,TRBJ2-1,.,TGCAGCGTTGATGAGGGGGCAGGTAGGAATGAGCAGTTCTTC,CSVDEGAGRNEQFF
TRBV7-9,TRBD2,TRBJ2-1,.,TGTGCCAGCAGCCCGTGGGAGGGTACCAATGAGCAGTTCTTC,CASSPWEGTNEQFF
TRBV29-1,TRBD1,TRBJ1-1,.,TGCAGCGCAGATGACTCGGGACAGGGAAACACTGAAGCTTTCTTT,CSADDSGQGNTEAFF
TRBV2,.,TRBJ2-3,.,TGTGCCAGCAGTGAAATAAGAGATACGCAGTATTTT,CASSEIRDTQYF
TRBV27,TRBD1,TRBJ2-1,.,TGTGCCAGCACTTCCTCGGACAGGACTTTCAATGAGCAGTTCTTC,CASTSSDRTFNEQFF
TRBV28,TRBD2,TRBJ2-7,.,TGTGCCAGCAGCCCTCCTAGCGGGAGAGGACGCCGCGAGCAGTACTTC,CASSPPSGRGRREQYF
TRBV9,TRBD1,TRBJ2-3,few,TGTGCCAGCAGCGCAACAGGGGGCGCAGCAGATACGCAGTATTTT,CASSATGGAADTQYF
TRBV12-3/TRBV12-4,TRBD1,TRBJ1-5,.,TGTGCCAGCAGCCAGACAGGGGGCAATCAGCCCCAGCATTTT,CASSQTGGNQPQHF
TRBV7-9,.,TRBJ2-1,.,TGTGCCAGCAGTTCTAACAGGGATGAGCAGTTCTTC,CASSSNRDEQFF
TRBV6-1,.,TRBJ2-7,few,TGTGCCAGCAGCGAGGGGGTAGGGGATTCCTACGAGCAGTACTTC,CASSEGVGDSYEQYF
TRBV28,.,TRBJ1-2,.,TGTGCCAGCAGTTACCAGGTCTATGGCTACACCTTC,CASSYQVYGYTF
TRBV29-1,.,TRBJ1-1,few,TGCAGCGTTGGTGACAGCTTAAACACTGAAGCTTTCTTT,CSVGDSLNTEAFF
TRBV20-1,TRBD1,TRBJ2-1,.,TGCAGTGCTCGATCGACAGGGTTCACCTACAATGAGCAGTTCTTC,CSARSTGFTYNEQFF